This TCR beta chain was obtained from a study of regulatory T cells in long-lasting Graves disease. Construction of the TCR beta libraries employed iRepertoire HTBI primers in conjunction with Arm-PCR of CDR3 regions. As originally analysed: Samples jointly harbored 60 or so TRBV and about 14 TRBJ segments. TCRdb reanalysed the multiplex PCR reads using MiXCR and keeps one entry per CDR3 protein. TCRdb, not the authors, supplied the V and J calls. The sample consists of approximately 250,000 distinct CDR3 sequences, around 19% of them appearing once. Time point meaning: newly diagnosed GD, antithyroid drugs for less than 3 months. RNA isolated from PBMCs was used to make the TCR library. This clonotype was observed at least ten times. The target antigen is unknown. At one boundary the junction diverges from the germline segment, which might be a read error. Findings and caveats of the study: Preferential use of TRBV28, TRBJ1-2 and TRBJ2-5 was seen in persistent disease.

This CDR3 has 14 amino acids. Looked up from germline, CDR1 is SGHTA and CDR2 is FQGNSA. The genes are TRBV7-2 and TRBJ2-2; D not certain. The sequencing used peripheral blood mononuclear cells (PBMCs), collected at new diagnosis, from a patient treated with antithyroid drugs. The TCR was taken from a female donor with Graves disease. The CDR3 DNA reads TGTGCCAGCGGCTTCGATGGTCACACCGGGGAGCTGTTTTTT. Translating gives CASGFDGHTGELFF.